The TCR beta chain described here comes from a study of Graves' ophthalmopathy and Graves' hyperthyroidism. There are many counts of this clonotype. What it recognizes is unknown. The diagnosis combined clinical symptoms, thyroxine, TRAb, thyroid ultrasound and orbital computed tomography scans. RNA transcripts were the template, and TCR beta CDR3 regions were amplified from them. The first-round RT-PCR employed HTBI primers together with the Qiagen OneStep RT-PCR kit. A multiplex PCR was then performed as the second round. TCRdb recomputed calls from the multiplex PCR reads with MiXCR, one row per CDR3 protein. The profile covers 500,000 to 700,000 distinct CDR3 sequences, with 20% to 25% appearing a single time and approximately 6.5% taken by the ten largest. General study points: A majority of expanded thyroid clonotypes exceeding 0.001 frequency were likewise present in blood. Sensitivity reached approximately 85% and specificity approximately 81% for a 13-signature model separating ophthalmopathy from stable hyperthyroidism.

V lost 0 bases and J 6 bases, leaving 17 bases between the germline ends. Germline CDR1 SGHDN, CDR2 FVKESK. There are 16 residues in the CDR3. This sequence was found in a young woman with stable Graves' hyperthyroidism. Some clones in this sample may be carry-over from other donors' samples. This chain joins TRBV14 and TRBJ1-1; D unresolved. Material for sequencing was peripheral blood. CDR3 amino acids: CASSQDIFRSMAEAFF. CDR3 nucleotide sequence: TGTGCCAGCAGCCAAGACATATTTCGCAGTATGGCTGAAGCTTTCTTT.